One sample yielded the 16 T cell receptor beta chains listed below, sequenced in a study of blood T cell repertoires in COVID-19. TCRdb's copy holds only in-frame clones and misses some; the assay was immunoSEQ multiplex PCR. This sample yields approximately 14,000 clones, of which around 80% are seen a single time; 16% belongs to the top ten. Sequencing was done on a sample of peripheral blood. The receptors derive from a human donor in a cohort sampled during active COVID-19.

The chain is built from TRBV7-8 and TRBJ2-7; TRBD1 matches 7 bases. The V gene's germline CDR1 is SGHVS and CDR2 FQNEAQ. This CDR3 region has 13 residues. V gave up 5 bases and J gave up 6 bases; unmatched junction bases: 7. The CDR3: CASSPRTGIEQYF. The CDR3 DNA is TGTGCCAGCAGCCCCCGGACAGGAATCGAGCAGTACTTC.

The V and J genes are TRBV29-1 and TRBJ1-1; D remains unclear. Germline V lookup: CDR1 SQVTM, CDR2 ANQGSEA. V lost 7 bases and J lost 1, with 16 bases in between. There are 14 residues in the CDR3. CDR3 DNA: TGCAGCGCCGGGGTAGGGCAAGGGAACACTGAAGCTTTCTTT. Translated: CSAGVGQGNTEAFF.

The rearrangement links TRBV9 to TRBJ2-7, with D possibly being TRBD1 (6 bases). Germline V lookup: CDR1 SGDLS, CDR2 YYNGEE. V lost 0 bases and J lost 0, with 10 bases in between. The CDR3 is 15 residues long. The CDR3 bases are TGTGCCAGCAGCGTAGACGGACAGAACTCCTACGAGCAGTACTTC. Its protein product is CASSVDGQNSYEQYF.

The CDR3 nucleotides are TGTGCCAGCAGCCACGGGACAGGGGTCGAGCAGTTCTTC. Protein product: CASSHGTGVEQFF. The chain links TRBV3-1 (or the pseudogene TRBV3-2) to TRBJ2-1; 10 bases are shared with TRBD1. Germline CDR1 is LGHDT and CDR2 is YNNKEL (reference sequence). Trimming at V came to 3 bases and at J to 10 bases, leaving 3 bases not matched to a gene. This CDR3 has 13 residues.

CDR3 protein: CASSLTRGNYEQYF. DNA of the CDR3: TGTGCCAGCAGCTTGACGAGGGGGAACTACGAGCAGTACTTC. This chain uses TRBV5-4 with TRBJ2-7; tentatively, D is TRBD1 (6 bases). CDR3 length: 14 amino acids. CDR1 and CDR2 from the germline V gene are SGHNT and YYREEE (reference sequence). V was clipped by 1 base and J by 3 bases, with 11 bases between them.

About this clone itself: Its ends do not fully match the called genes, so a read error is possible. This chain uses TRBV5-6 with TRBJ1-2; the D gene is possibly TRBD1 (6 bases). The CDR3 has 13 residues. CDR1 is SGHDT, CDR2 YYEEEE, per germline. The chain's CDR3 is CASSLGHLYGYTF. CDR3 nucleotides: TGTGCCAGCAGTTTGGGACACCTCTATGGCTACACCTTC.

The chain combines TRBV27 with TRBJ2-3; D unresolved. The CDR3 has 11 residues. Germline assignment: CDR1 MNHEY and CDR2 SMNVEV (reference sequence). The germline V and J ends were trimmed by 3 bases and 5 bases, with 3 bases remaining between them. The CDR3 bases are TGTGCCAGCAGTTTTATAGATACGCAGTATTTT. It is translated as CASSFIDTQYF.

The V and J genes are TRBV4-3 and TRBJ1-2; D might be TRBD1 (5 bases). Between the trimmed V and J ends, which lost 2 bases and 4 bases, there was a span of 17 bases. This CDR3 is 16 amino acids long. In germline, CDR1 is LGHNA, CDR2 YSLEER. CDR3 nucleotide sequence: TGCGCCAGCAGCCAACAAGACGACGGGGGTGCCTATGGCTACACCTTC. It yields the protein CASSQQDDGGAYGYTF.

This clone was seen more than once but under ten times. The genes are TRBV7-8 and TRBJ2-7; D perhaps matches TRBD1 (6 bases). Trimming left V 4 bases short and J 4 bases short, with 14 bases between. The V gene's germline CDR1 is SGHVS and CDR2 FQNEAQ. The length of the CDR3 is 14 residues. Here the CDR3 reads CASSSGRGSYEQYF. CDR3 coding DNA: TGTGCCAGCAGCTCGGGCAGGGGTTCATACGAGCAGTACTTC.

This clone came up a few times. The gene calls are TRBV19 and TRBJ1-5; no definite D call. There are 14 residues in the CDR3. Germline CDR1 and CDR2: LNHDA and SQIVND (reference sequence). Trimming took off 1 base at V and 0 bases at J, with 4 bases between the two ends. Here the CDR3 DNA reads TGTGCCAGTAGTATAGGCGTTAGCAATCAGCCCCAGCATTTT. This encodes CASSIGVSNQPQHF.

V gene TRBV7-9 combines with J gene TRBJ2-1, with 7 bases identical to TRBD2. This CDR3 is 15 amino acids long. In germline, CDR1 is SEHNR, CDR2 FQNEAQ (reference sequence). Germline trimming cut 3 bases from V and 2 bases from J; bases unmatched to any gene: 4. In DNA form, the CDR3 reads TGTGCCAGCAGCTTTGGACTAGAGGCCTACAATGAGCAGTTCTTC. The encoded protein is CASSFGLEAYNEQFF.

This clone was seen just once. This rearrangement joins TRBV9 to TRBJ2-6; 8 nucleotides line up with TRBD1. Germline trimming cut 0 bases from V and 12 bases from J; bases unmatched to any gene: 5. Germline CDR1 reads SGDLS; CDR2 reads YYNGEE. The CDR3 is 14 residues long. CDR3 in DNA: TGTGCCAGCAGCGTAGGGACAGGGTACCCCGTCCTGACTTTC. Translation gives CASSVGTGYPVLTF.

The J gene is TRBJ1-4, the V gene TRBV25-1; TRBD1 matches at 8 bases. The CDR3 consists of 15 residues. The V gene's germline CDR1 is MGHDK and CDR2 SYGVNS. Trimming took 6 bases from V and 7 from J; bases not matched to a gene: 10. The CDR3 reads CASSHGQGRIEKLFF. In DNA, the CDR3 is TGTGCCAGCAGCCACGGACAGGGAAGGATTGAAAAACTGTTTTTT. Filled out from reference TRBV25-1 and TRBJ1-4, the complete variable domain reads EADIYQTPRYLVIGTGKKITLECSQTMGHDKMYWYQQDPGMELHLIHYSYGVNSTEKGDLSSESTVSRIRTEHFPLTLESARPSHTSQYLCASSHGQGRIEKLFFGSGTQLSVL.

CDR3 protein: CASSLRSDRGFGPGANVLTF. The CDR3 nucleotides are TGCGCCAGCAGCTTGAGATCTGACCGGGGGTTTGGACCTGGGGCCAACGTCCTGACTTTC. J is TRBJ2-6 and V is TRBV5-1, with a weak D call TRBD2 (6 bases). Germline CDR1 SGHRS, CDR2 YFSETQ. Trimming removed 1 base from V and 2 bases from J, with 22 bases in between. The CDR3 loop spans 20 amino acids.

This clone is classed as medium-sized. This chain uses TRBV28 with TRBJ1-5; 9 nucleotides agree with TRBD1. Germline V gene lookup returns CDR1 MDHEN and CDR2 SYDVKM. Trimming removed 6 bases from V and 5 bases from J; junction bases left unmatched: 8. The CDR3 length is 15 residues. This CDR3 reads CASSSSGTGYQPQHF. As DNA, the CDR3 is TGTGCCAGCAGCTCCTCCGGGACAGGGTATCAGCCCCAGCATTTT.

V and J are TRBV7-8 and TRBJ2-1; 11 nucleotides agree with TRBD2. Germline trimming cut 2 bases from V and 6 bases from J; bases unmatched to any gene: 9. The CDR3 runs 17 residues. Germline V gene data show CDR1 as SGHVS and CDR2 as FQNEAQ. The DNA for the CDR3 is TGTGCCAGCAGCTTACCCGGGACTAGCGGAGCTCTCAATGAGCAGTTCTTC. Its translation: CASSLPGTSGALNEQFF.